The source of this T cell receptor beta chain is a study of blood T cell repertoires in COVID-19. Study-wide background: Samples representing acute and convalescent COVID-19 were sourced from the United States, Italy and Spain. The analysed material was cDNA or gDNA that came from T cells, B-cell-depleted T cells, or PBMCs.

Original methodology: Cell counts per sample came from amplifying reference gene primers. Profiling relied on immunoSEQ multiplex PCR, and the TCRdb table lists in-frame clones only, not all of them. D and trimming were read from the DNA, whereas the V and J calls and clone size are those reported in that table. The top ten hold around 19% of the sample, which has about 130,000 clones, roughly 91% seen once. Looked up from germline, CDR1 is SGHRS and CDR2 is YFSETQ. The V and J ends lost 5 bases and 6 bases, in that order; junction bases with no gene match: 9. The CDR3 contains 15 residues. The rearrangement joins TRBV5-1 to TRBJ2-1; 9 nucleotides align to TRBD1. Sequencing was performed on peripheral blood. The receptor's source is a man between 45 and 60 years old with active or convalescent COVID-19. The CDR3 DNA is TGCGCCAGCAGGAATCCGGGACAGGGTAGCAATGAGCAGTTCTTC. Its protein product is CASRNPGQGSNEQFF. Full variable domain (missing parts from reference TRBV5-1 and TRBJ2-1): KAGVTQTPRYLIKTRGQQVTLSCSPISGHRSVSWYQQTPGQGLQFLFEYFSETQRNKGNFPGRFSGRQFSNSRSEMNVSTLELGDSALYLCASRNPGQGSNEQFFGPGTRLTVL.